Listed below are T cell receptor beta chains from one sample, sequenced in a study of beta chain features in type 1 diabetes. Data came from immunoSEQ multiplex PCR; TCRdb stores just in-frame clones and leaves some out. The sample consists of over 300,000 clones, 7% to 10% of them appearing once. The sequenced sample was central memory CD4+ T cells from blood. Every receptor here comes from a man younger than 40 with type 1 diabetes. CDR3s include the opening cysteine and the closing phenylalanine or tryptophan. The D gene is left open where the match is weak. Size tells how often a clone was seen (once, few, many) or the class of an expanded clone, and some rows leave it out.

V gene: TRBV5-8
D gene: TRBD1
J gene: TRBJ1-1
clone size: .
CDR3 DNA: TGTGCCAGCAGCAGGCGACAGGGGATGAACACTGAAGCTTTCTTT
CDR3 protein: CASSRRQGMNTEAFF

V gene: TRBV18
D gene: .
J gene: TRBJ1-2
clone size: few
CDR3 DNA: TGTGCCAGCTCACCACCGCAGGGATTAGGTGGCTACACCTTC
CDR3 protein: CASSPPQGLGGYTF

V gene: TRBV7-9
D gene: .
J gene: TRBJ1-1
clone size: few
CDR3 DNA: TGTGCCAGCAGCTTACAGGGGACGACTGAAGCTTTCTTT
CDR3 protein: CASSLQGTTEAFF

V gene: TRBV21-1
D gene: .
J gene: TRBJ2-5
clone size: few
CDR3 DNA: TGTGCCAGCAGCAAAAAGGAGGGGGCCAAGGAGACCCAGTACTTC
CDR3 protein: CASSKKEGAKETQYF

V gene: TRBV9
D gene: TRBD1
J gene: TRBJ2-3
clone size: .
CDR3 DNA: TGTGCCAGCTCCGGACAGGGAGAAGATACGCAGTATTTT
CDR3 protein: CASSGQGEDTQYF

V gene: TRBV7-2
D gene: .
J gene: TRBJ1-2
clone size: few
CDR3 DNA: TGTGCCAGCAGCACACGCTATGGCTACACCTTC
CDR3 protein: CASSTRYGYTF

V gene: TRBV10-2
D gene: .
J gene: TRBJ1-6
clone size: few
CDR3 DNA: TGCGCCAGCAGTGAGGGGGATGGAGTAGGTTCACCCCTCCACTTT
CDR3 protein: CASSEGDGVGSPLHF

V gene: TRBV6-5
D gene: TRBD1
J gene: TRBJ1-4
clone size: few
CDR3 DNA: TGTGCCATCAGTGCAGGGGGCGGTGAAAAACTGTTTTTT
CDR3 protein: CAISAGGGEKLFF

V gene: TRBV7-2
D gene: .
J gene: TRBJ2-5
clone size: few
CDR3 DNA: TGTGCCAGCAGCTTAGCTGGGAACGGAGAGACCCAGTACTTC
CDR3 protein: CASSLAGNGETQYF

V gene: TRBV9
D gene: .
J gene: TRBJ1-6
clone size: many
CDR3 DNA: TGTGCCAGCAGCGTAGCGGGGGAAAGGGGTTCACCCCTCCACTTT
CDR3 protein: CASSVAGERGSPLHF

V gene: TRBV11-2
D gene: .
J gene: TRBJ1-1
clone size: .
CDR3 DNA: TGTGCCAGCAGCTTATTAGCGAGGATGGGGAACACTGAAGCTTTCTTT
CDR3 protein: CASSLLARMGNTEAFF

V gene: TRBV7-2
D gene: .
J gene: TRBJ1-2
clone size: few
CDR3 DNA: TGTGCCAGCGCTGCGGGGCAGGGACATGGCTACACCTTC
CDR3 protein: CASAAGQGHGYTF

V gene: TRBV2
D gene: TRBD2
J gene: TRBJ2-2
clone size: few
CDR3 DNA: TGTGCCAGCAGCATTAGCGGGGGGATGAACACCGGGGAGCTGTTTTTT
CDR3 protein: CASSISGGMNTGELFF

V gene: TRBV9
D gene: .
J gene: TRBJ1-2
clone size: few
CDR3 DNA: TGTGCCAGCAGCGTAGCGGCGGCGGGGAACTATGGCTACACCTTC
CDR3 protein: CASSVAAAGNYGYTF

V gene: TRBV7-9
D gene: TRBD1
J gene: TRBJ2-3
clone size: .
CDR3 DNA: TGTGCCAGCAGCCTTCGACAGGGAGGCACAGATACGCAGTATTTT
CDR3 protein: CASSLRQGGTDTQYF